The rows below give T cell receptor beta chains drawn from one sample of a study of post-analysis software for immune sequencing data. TCRdb re-derived calls from the PCR reads in MiXCR, one entry per CDR3 protein. The sample consists of more than 500,000 distinct CDR3 sequences, about a third of them appearing once. The material sequenced was blood. Every receptor here comes from a girl aged 2-17 years with multiple sclerosis. The CDR3 runs from the conserved cysteine through the conserved F or W. The D gene is left open where the match is weak. Only some rows state a clone size, as once, few, many or a class for expanded clones.

d_gene,j_gene,abundance,v_gene,CDR3aa,CDR3nt
-,TRBJ1-2,-,TRBV29-1,CSVQDRDYGYTF,TGCAGCGTCCAGGATAGGGACTATGGCTACACCTTC
-,TRBJ1-1,-,TRBV5-1,CASSLGGSMNTEAFF,TGCGCCAGCAGCTTGGGGGGCAGCATGAACACTGAAGCTTTCTTT
-,TRBJ2-7,few,TRBV4-1,CASSQEMAGAYEQYF,TGCGCCAGCAGCCAAGAGATGGCAGGAGCCTACGAGCAGTACTTC
TRBD2,TRBJ2-1,-,TRBV6-1,CASSEGAGVTSEQFF,TGTGCCAGCAGTGAAGGAGCGGGAGTAACAAGTGAGCAGTTCTTC
TRBD1,TRBJ2-3,-,TRBV7-2,CAGQTGGRTDTQYF,TGTGCCGGCCAGACAGGGGGCCGTACAGATACGCAGTATTTT
TRBD2,TRBJ2-7,-,TRBV6-5,CARVNPGGGLYEQYF,TGTGCCAGAGTAAATCCGGGGGGGGGACTGTACGAGCAGTACTTC
-,TRBJ2-1,once,TRBV6-6,CAGSYAPVWSEQFF,TGTGCCGGCAGTTACGCACCCGTATGGAGTGAGCAGTTCTTC
TRBD2,TRBJ2-7,-,TRBV9,CASSAGGEGYEQYF,TGTGCCAGCAGCGCGGGAGGGGAAGGCTACGAGCAGTACTTC
-,TRBJ2-7,many,TRBV7-2,CASSPDGAGPLKQYF,TGTGCCAGCAGCCCAGATGGCGCGGGACCTTTGAAGCAGTACTTC
TRBD2,TRBJ2-7,-,TRBV28,CASRSRGEGDEQYF,TGTGCCAGCAGGTCACGGGGGGAAGGGGACGAGCAGTACTTC
-,TRBJ2-1,-,TRBV7-2,CATSLDGRGLQETQFF,TGTGCCACCAGCTTAGATGGGCGGGGACTCCAAGAGACCCAGTTCTTC
-,TRBJ2-3,-,TRBV5-4,CASSPFWDPDTQYF,TGTGCCAGCAGCCCATTCTGGGACCCAGATACGCAGTATTTT
-,TRBJ2-5,once,TRBV12-3/TRBV12-4,CASSVSGYKQYF,TGTGCCAGCAGTGTTTCAGGCTACAAGCAGTACTTC
-,TRBJ1-1,-,TRBV4-1,CASGWGPGGGEAFF,TGCGCCAGCGGCTGGGGTCCGGGCGGTGGTGAAGCTTTCTTT
TRBD2,TRBJ2-1,-,TRBV7-8,CASSSSLAGALYNEQFF,TGTGCCAGCAGCTCTTCACTAGCGGGGGCTTTATACAATGAGCAGTTCTTC
TRBD1,TRBJ2-5,few,TRBV3-1,CASSERTGGGGETQYF,TGTGCCAGCAGCGAGCGGACAGGGGGCGGTGGAGAGACCCAGTACTTC
TRBD1,TRBJ2-7,-,TRBV28,CASSLGTGVRSEQYF,TGTGCCAGCAGTTTAGGGACAGGGGTACGGAGCGAGCAGTACTTC
-,TRBJ1-5,few,TRBV7-9,CASSRKSNQPQHF,TGTGCCAGCAGCCGGAAAAGCAATCAGCCCCAGCATTTT
-,TRBJ2-7,few,TRBV14,CASSPGHYEQYF,TGTGCCAGCAGCCCGGGGCACTACGAGCAGTACTTC
TRBD2,TRBJ2-2,-,TRBV12-3/TRBV12-4,CASSFGEAGVTGELFF,TGTGCCAGCAGTTTTGGAGAAGCGGGGGTTACCGGGGAGCTGTTTTTT
TRBD1,TRBJ1-6,-,TRBV11-2,CASSLIKTGPTDSPLHF,TGTGCCAGCAGCTTAATAAAGACAGGGCCTACAGATTCACCCCTCCACTTT
-,TRBJ1-1,few,TRBV5-1,CASSLDRVTEAFF,TGCGCCAGCAGCTTGGACAGAGTCACTGAAGCTTTCTTT
-,TRBJ1-6,-,TRBV9,CASNREESSPLHF,TGTGCCAGCAACAGGGAAGAAAGTTCACCCCTCCACTTT
-,TRBJ2-7,-,TRBV20-1,CSATQGTYEQYF,TGCAGTGCTACCCAGGGTACATACGAGCAGTACTTC
TRBD2,TRBJ2-7,few,TRBV3-1,CASSRTSGGEQYF,TGTGCCAGCAGCCGTACTAGCGGGGGCGAGCAGTACTTC
-,TRBJ1-2,few,TRBV5-1,CASRLGGGNGYTF,TGCGCCAGCAGGCTCGGGGGCGGAAATGGCTACACCTTC
TRBD1,TRBJ1-4,-,TRBV5-1,CASSQSGQDEKLFF,TGCGCCAGCAGCCAAAGCGGACAGGATGAAAAACTGTTTTTT
TRBD2,TRBJ2-7,-,TRBV6-5,CASSYNSGGAYEQYF,TGTGCCAGCAGTTACAATAGCGGGGGGGCCTACGAGCAGTACTTC
-,TRBJ2-3,few,TRBV20-1,CSARVRARDTQYF,TGCAGTGCTAGAGTTAGGGCGAGAGATACGCAGTATTTT
-,TRBJ2-1,few,TRBV4-1,CASSQEPGLSYNEQFF,TGCGCCAGCAGCCAAGAACCAGGGTTGTCCTACAATGAGCAGTTCTTC
TRBD1,TRBJ1-2,few,TRBV15,CATSSGTDRYGYTF,TGTGCCACCAGCAGCGGGACAGACCGCTATGGCTACACCTTC
-,TRBJ1-2,few,TRBV6-1,CASRSSRGPYGYTF,TGTGCCAGCAGATCCAGCAGGGGCCCCTATGGCTACACCTTC
TRBD1,TRBJ1-6,-,TRBV20-1,CSARDRASSYNSPLHF,TGCAGTGCGAGGGACAGGGCAAGCTCCTATAATTCACCCCTCCACTTT
-,TRBJ2-3,-,TRBV5-1,CASSLVPGVDTQYF,TGCGCCAGCAGCTTGGTCCCGGGGGTAGATACGCAGTATTTT
-,TRBJ2-7,few,TRBV28,CASSQGGMRNEQYF,TGTGCCAGCAGTCAGGGGGGGATGAGGAACGAGCAGTACTTC
-,TRBJ1-1,-,TRBV12-3/TRBV12-4,CASSFVGMTEAFF,TGTGCCAGCAGTTTTGTCGGGATGACTGAAGCTTTCTTT
-,TRBJ2-5,-,TRBV4-1,CASSHASVYERYF,TGCGCCAGCAGCCACGCCTCGGTCTACGAGCGGTACTTC
TRBD1,TRBJ1-2,-,TRBV4-1,CASSHHDRGIGYGYTF,TGCGCCAGCAGCCACCACGACAGGGGGATTGGCTATGGCTACACCTTC
-,TRBJ2-7,-,TRBV5-1,CASSLGPGELSYEQYF,TGCGCCAGCAGCTTGGGTCCCGGGGAACTTTCCTACGAGCAGTACTTC
-,TRBJ2-2,once,TRBV14,CASSLPANTGELFF,TGTGCCAGCAGCCTACCTGCTAACACCGGGGAGCTGTTTTTT
-,TRBJ2-3,-,TRBV5-5,CASSSEGGLPTDTQYF,TGTGCCAGCAGCTCCGAGGGGGGACTCCCCACAGATACGCAGTATTTT
TRBD1,TRBJ1-6,-,TRBV7-2,CASSLAYRGNSPLHF,TGTGCCAGCAGCTTAGCGTACAGGGGAAATTCACCCCTCCACTTT